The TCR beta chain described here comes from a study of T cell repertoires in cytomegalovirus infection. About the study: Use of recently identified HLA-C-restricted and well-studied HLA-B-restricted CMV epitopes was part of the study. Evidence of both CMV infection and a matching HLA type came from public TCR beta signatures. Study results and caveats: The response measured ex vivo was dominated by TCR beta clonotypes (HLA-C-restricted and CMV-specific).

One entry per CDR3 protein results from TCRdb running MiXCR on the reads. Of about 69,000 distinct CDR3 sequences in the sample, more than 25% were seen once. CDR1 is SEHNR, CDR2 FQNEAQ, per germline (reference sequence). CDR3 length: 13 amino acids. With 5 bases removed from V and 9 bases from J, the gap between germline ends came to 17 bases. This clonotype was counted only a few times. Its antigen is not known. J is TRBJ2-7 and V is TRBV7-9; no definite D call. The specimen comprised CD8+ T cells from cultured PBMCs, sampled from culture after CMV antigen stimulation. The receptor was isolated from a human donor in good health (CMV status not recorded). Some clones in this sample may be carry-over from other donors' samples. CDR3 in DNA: TGTGCCAGCAGCCCCCCTACTTCAAGGGTGCAGTACTTC. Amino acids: CASSPPTSRVQYF.